The clone carrying this T cell receptor beta chain was counted a few times. Its antigen is undetermined. This record belongs to a study of blood T cells in healthy people across ages. General study findings and limits: The CMV status of each donor remained undetermined, and this could have confounded shifts in expanded clonotypes.

The study recruited healthy Caucasian donors from Russia who were aged about 6 to 90. The V gene's germline CDR1 is DFQATT and CDR2 SNEGSKA (reference sequence). After removal of 7 bases from V and 3 bases from J, the junction contained 7 bases not matched to a gene. The CDR3 is 14 residues long. A J-beta primer mix and a sample-barcoded 5' primer were used in a second PCR of roughly 7 to 12 cycles. Sequencing yielded, for each sample, at least 2.5 million paired-end reads carrying CDR3. TCRdb reanalysed the 5' RACE reads using MiXCR and keeps one entry per CDR3 protein. The table records about 1.5 million distinct CDR3 sequences, roughly two fifths of them present only once.

The sequenced material came from blood. The chain employs TRBV20-1 and TRBJ1-2; 11 bases map to TRBD1. This clonotype originated in a woman between 18 and 29 years old in good health. CDR3: CSGSGQGADYGYTF. DNA for the CDR3: TGCAGTGGGTCCGGACAGGGGGCAGACTATGGCTACACCTTC.